Below are 15 T cell receptor beta chains sequenced from a single sample in a study of blood T cells in healthy people across ages (dated by TCRdb to between 2014 and 2016). Library method: 5' RACE. TCRdb lists the instrument as Illumina HiSeq 2500. A second about 7 to 11 cycle PCR used a sample-barcoded 5' primer and a J-beta primer mix. In-frame beta chains were kept once TCRdb had trimmed the public reads at Q25 with fastp and called clones with MiXCR. Entries are consolidated by CDR3 protein sequence, retaining the most common genes and DNA. Recorded for this sample are some 900,000 distinct CDR3 sequences; under 50% of them occurred a single time. The ten largest clones take up around 15% of the sample. Specimen: blood. The receptors shown here come from a man younger than 45 in good health.

J is TRBJ1-2 and V is TRBV2; tentatively, D is TRBD1 (6 bases). The V end lost 9 bases, the J end lost 4 bases, and 15 bases lay between the germline ends. The CDR3 consists of 13 residues. Germline V gene sequence: CDR1 SNHLY, CDR2 FYNNEI. The CDR3 DNA follows: TGTGCCAGAAGGGCAGGGGCGAGCTATGGCTACACCTTC. Translating it yields CARRAGASYGYTF.

The gene calls are TRBV27 and TRBJ1-1, with unresolved D. Trimming shortened V by 5 bases and J by 0 bases, and 7 bases separated the two germline ends. CDR1 is MNHEY and CDR2 is SMNVEV in the germline V gene (reference sequence). This CDR3 spans 13 amino acids. For the CDR3, the DNA is TGTGCCAGCAGTGCCCATATGAACACTGAAGCTTTCTTT. Protein: CASSAHMNTEAFF.

V and J are TRBV6-5 and TRBJ2-7; 14 nucleotides agree with TRBD2. Germline V gives CDR1 MNHEY, CDR2 SVGAGI. V lost 0 bases, J lost 5 bases, and 3 bases stayed unmatched. CDR3 length: 16 amino acids. In nucleotides, the CDR3 is TGTGCCAGCAGTTACTCGGGACTAGCGGGGGAGGACGAGCAGTACTTC. It translates to CASSYSGLAGEDEQYF.

The genes are TRBV3-1 and TRBJ2-6; D remains unclear. Germline CDR1 reads LGHDT; CDR2 reads YNNKEL (reference sequence). The CDR3 extends over 11 amino acids. Trimming took off 4 bases at V and 5 bases at J, with 0 bases between the two ends. The DNA for the CDR3 is TGTGCCAGCAGCCGGGCCAACGTCCTGACTTTC. It specifies CASSRANVLTF. The full variable domain, with the rest looked up from reference TRBV3-1 and TRBJ2-6, is DTAVSQTPKYLVTQMGNDKSIKCEQNLGHDTMYWYKQDSKKFLKIMFSYNNKELIINETVPNRFSPKSPDKAHLNLHINSLELGDSAVYFCASSRANVLTFGAGSRLTVL.

This clonotype was counted between two and nine times. The chain has TRBV6-5 and TRBJ2-3; weak D call: TRBD2 (5 bases). The CDR3 contains 16 residues. Per germline, CDR1 MNHEY and CDR2 SVGAGI. Trimming removed 5 bases from V and 4 bases from J, with 19 bases in between. The chain's CDR3 is CASSHGSRRGSDTQYF. The CDR3 bases are TGTGCCAGCAGTCACGGTTCGCGTCGAGGGTCAGATACGCAGTATTTT.

The sample holds many counts of this clonotype. The genes are TRBV7-9 and TRBJ2-1; the D is unclear. CDR1 is SEHNR, CDR2 FQNEAQ, per germline (reference sequence). Trimming left V 1 base short and J 4 bases short, with 17 bases between. The CDR3 extends over 17 amino acids. For the CDR3, the DNA is TGTGCCAGCAGCTTAGGTCTCCCTCGTATAGATTACAATGAGCAGTTCTTC. It translates to CASSLGLPRIDYNEQFF.

This clonotype appeared many times. The genes are TRBV7-2 and TRBJ1-6; no definite D call. Trimming pared 0 bases from V and 5 bases from J, leaving 8 bases between. Looked up from germline, CDR1 is SGHTA and CDR2 is FQGNSA. This CDR3 region has 15 residues. CDR3: CASSLARQNNSPLHF. In nucleotides, the CDR3 is TGTGCCAGCAGCTTAGCGCGTCAGAATAATTCACCCCTCCACTTT.

The chain combines TRBV9 with TRBJ1-4; 7 nucleotides match TRBD1. The V gene's germline CDR1 is SGDLS and CDR2 YYNGEE. The CDR3 covers 16 residues. The V segment lost 0 bases and the J segment 4 bases; nucleotides outside the gene matches: 6. CDR3 amino acids: CASSVVPQGGNEKLFF. The CDR3 coding sequence is TGTGCCAGCAGCGTAGTACCCCAGGGGGGTAATGAAAAACTGTTTTTT.

The J gene is TRBJ1-2, the V gene TRBV29-1, with TRBD1 matching 12 bases. The CDR3 is 15 residues long. Germline V CDR1 and CDR2: SQVTM, ANQGSEA. V shed 2 bases, J shed 2 bases, and the junction held 3 bases outside the gene matches. The CDR3: CSVEKGQGANYGYTF. CDR3 bases: TGCAGCGTTGAAAAGGGACAGGGGGCCAACTATGGCTACACCTTC. The entire variable domain, with the rest obtained from reference TRBV29-1 and TRBJ1-2, is as follows: SAVISQKPSRDICQRGTSLTIQCQVDSQVTMMFWYRQQPGQSLTLIATANQGSEATYESGFVIDKFPISRPNLTFSTLTVSNMSPEDSSIYLCSVEKGQGANYGYTFGSGTRLTVV.

Ten or more counts support this clonotype. V gene TRBV4-2 combines with J gene TRBJ2-3, with TRBD2 identical over 8 bases. CDR1 is LGHNA, CDR2 YNFKEQ, per germline. There are 17 residues in the CDR3. V shed 1 base and J 7 bases; nucleotides not matched to a gene: 13. The CDR3 region has the DNA TGTGCCAGCAGCCAAGGGCCGGGACTAGTTCCCACGTATACGCAGTATTTT. Translated: CASSQGPGLVPTYTQYF.

There are a few counts of this clonotype. J is TRBJ2-5 and V is TRBV7-9; possibly TRBD1 for D (6 bases). The CDR3 sequence is 14 residues long. The germline V and J ends were trimmed by 6 bases and 1 base, with 12 bases remaining between them. The germline CDR1 and CDR2 sequences are SEHNR and FQNEAQ (reference sequence). CDR3 region: CASSRGQTQETQYF. The CDR3 DNA is TGTGCCAGCAGTCGTGGACAGACCCAAGAGACCCAGTACTTC. Full variable domain (remainder filled in from reference TRBV7-9 and TRBJ2-5): DTGVSQNPRHKITKRGQNVTFRCDPISEHNRLYWYRQTLGQGPEFLTYFQNEAQLEKSRLLSDRFSAERPKGSFSTLEIQRTEQGDSAMYLCASSRGQTQETQYFGPGTRLLVL.

The genes are TRBV3-1 and TRBJ1-5; D gene ambiguous. The CDR3 is 16 amino acids. The V gene's germline CDR1 is LGHDT and CDR2 YNNKEL (reference sequence). The ends were cut back, 3 bases at V and 5 bases at J, with 17 bases in the middle. The CDR3 is CASSQQGSGRDQPQHF. The CDR3 nucleotides are TGTGCCAGCAGCCAGCAAGGGAGCGGAAGGGATCAGCCCCAGCATTTT.

There are a few counts of this clonotype. The chain has TRBV28 and TRBJ2-3; TRBD1 aligns across 9 bases. This CDR3 region has 17 residues. V was clipped by 2 bases and J by 3 bases; unmatched bases: 9. From germline, CDR1 is MDHEN and CDR2 SYDVKM. The CDR3, as DNA: TGTGCCAGCAGTTTAGGGCCGGGACAGGGAATAACAGATACGCAGTATTTT. Translation gives CASSLGPGQGITDTQYF.

The chain carries TRBV20-1 and TRBJ2-3; D gene ambiguous. Germline V gene data show CDR1 as DFQATT and CDR2 as SNEGSKA (reference sequence). Trimming shortened V by 5 bases and J by 6 bases, and 12 bases separated the two germline ends. The CDR3 is 12 residues long. CDR3 DNA sequence: TGCAGTGCTCGCCCTCAGGCCGATACGCAGTATTTT. It is translated as CSARPQADTQYF.

The chain employs TRBV6-2 or TRBV6-3 and TRBJ2-1; 8 bases are a match to TRBD2. The CDR3 covers 14 residues. Germline values: CDR1 MNHEY, CDR2 SVGEGT. The J segment lost 5 bases and the V segment lost 8 bases, leaving 8 bases of the junction unmatched. The CDR3 reads CASVRGGSDNEQFF. CDR3 in DNA: TGTGCCAGCGTACGCGGGGGGAGTGACAATGAGCAGTTCTTC.